This T cell receptor beta chain emerged from a study of T cell responses to AZD1222 COVID-19 vaccine (dated by TCRdb to the early 2020s). Study-level background: Because spike-specific TCR depth and breadth did not differ between the two schedules, AZD1222 recipients who got a second dose at roughly 4 weeks were pooled with those who got a second dose at roughly 12 weeks. A total of roughly 240 trial participants underwent TCR sequencing, of whom approximately 210 received two doses of AZD1222 and 26 received two doses of the MenACWY control vaccine. Enrollment into the trials was organized by age into subgroups of 18-55, 56-69 and 70-plus years, and those subgroups contained roughly 150, 30 and 60 TCR-sequenced participants, respectively. Overall study results and their limits: Because no day 14 peak-response samples were available, the repertoires could be characterized only after the peak T cell response. Conclusions about previously exposed vaccinees are limited because only a handful of AZD1222 recipients were SARS-CoV-2 seropositive at baseline. The 56-69-year group was small, and its depth increase did not reach significance, likely because of low power. Reportedly, close to half of the unique spike-specific TCRs recognized epitopes lying outside the regions that are mutated in the B.1.351 and B.1.1.7 variants. The whole spike protein was spanned by vaccine-associated CD4 TCRs, and dominant responses were seen in regions 160-218 and 743-854. Participants were mostly white British, with more females than males. The authors suggested clonal diversity may have been underestimated. Spike-specific TCR breadth and depth rose significantly after two AZD1222 doses compared with day 0 and with MenACWY recipients.

Turning to this clone: Its antigen is not yet known. Qualities for individual bases were not recorded, and no much larger clone is one base off.

Explained via the paper, the time point label denotes: baseline before first vaccination. Samples from vaccinated people were obtained from the UK trials COV001 and COV002, which included a single-blind randomized controlled phase 2/3 trial of AZD1222 (ChAdOx1 nCoV-19) in healthy adults. For TCRbeta chain sequencing, PBMC samples were collected from trial participants at day 0 and at day 28 after the second dose. The CDR3 regions of human TCRbeta chains were analyzed by immunosequencing. In the paper's pipeline: TCRs in the repertoires were compared against a reference library of SARS-CoV-2-specific TCRs that had been generated with the MIRA antigen-specificity platform. Breadth was defined as the fraction of unique TCRs that were SARS-CoV-2-associated. Depth was defined as the fraction of total T cells that were SARS-CoV-2-associated. Each spike-specific TCR was assigned to its reactive spike region and to a CD4 or CD8 class using the MIRA data. Log10-transformed breadth and depth values were compared by one-way ANOVA with Sidak's multiple comparisons tests. TCRdb re-hosts the immuneACCESS table, in-frame sequences only. Its copies lack some clones; in the studies checked, an unresolved V gene accounts for under half of them, and the cause for the rest is not known. D and trimming come from the DNA, and the V and J calls and clone size come from that table. This sample lists 140,000 to 150,000 clones; roughly nine tenths were detected once. The ten largest account for 1.6% of the sample.

Trimming takes 6 bases from V and 7 bases from J, and the germline ends sit 15 bases apart. Via the germline V gene, CDR1 is MDHEN and CDR2 SYDVKM. From cysteine to phenylalanine, the CDR3 is 13 amino acids long. Left in the record is the CDR3 DNA by itself, 39 bases read in frame from the first base. The V and J genes are TRBV28 and TRBJ1-2, and TRBD1 may be the D gene, going by 6 matching bases. This specimen consisted of peripheral blood, obtained on day 0 of AZD1222 vaccination. This sequence was found in an adult in good health. The DNA sequence follows: TGTGCCAGCAGCCTAGGACAGAACCTTGGCTACACCTTC. This translates into CASSLGQNLGYTF.